A selection of T cell receptor beta chains follows, all from one sample in a study of T cells after yellow fever vaccination. TCRdb recomputed calls from the 5' RACE reads with MiXCR, one row per CDR3 protein. The sample has fewer than 500,000 distinct CDR3 sequences, around 20% seen once; the top ten hold roughly a sixth. The sequences come from PBMCs, collected before the yellow fever booster vaccination. All receptors come from a man younger than 35 who received the YFV17D yellow fever vaccine. CDR3s include the opening cysteine and the closing phenylalanine or tryptophan. The D gene is left open where the match is weak. A row's size may be missing; if present it is once, few, many or a size class.

d_gene	abundance	v_gene	j_gene	CDR3nt	CDR3aa
-	many	TRBV6-4	TRBJ2-3	TGTGCCAGCAGTGACTCAGCGGGTAGCACAGATACGCAGTATTTT	CASSDSAGSTDTQYF
TRBD1	-	TRBV29-1	TRBJ1-2	TGCAGCGTTTCGGCAGGGGGCCCACTTAACTATGGCTACACCTTC	CSVSAGGPLNYGYTF
-	once	TRBV6-1	TRBJ2-6	TGTGCCAGTCAACCGCCAGGGACTGGGGCCAACGTCCTGACTTTC	CASQPPGTGANVLTF
TRBD1	many	TRBV20-1	TRBJ2-3	TGCAGTGCTAGAAGCCCGACAGGGGGCGATGGTTTTCCGCAGTATTTT	CSARSPTGGDGFPQYF
TRBD1	few	TRBV24-1	TRBJ1-5	TGTGCCACCAGTGGATCCGACAGGGAAAATCAGCCCCAGCATTTT	CATSGSDRENQPQHF
-	few	TRBV7-2	TRBJ2-2	TGTGCCAGCAGCTCCACCCCGCGTAGGTCGACCATGAACACCGGGGAGCTGTTTTTT	CASSSTPRRSTMNTGELFF
-	-	TRBV5-5	TRBJ2-2	TGTGCCAGCAGCTTGGCGTCTGTACTTGGGGGCCTTGGGGAGCTGTTTTTT	CASSLASVLGGLGELFF
-	-	TRBV6-6	TRBJ2-1	TGTGCCAGCAGTTATACAGGGAGCTCCTACAATGAGCAGTTCTTC	CASSYTGSSYNEQFF
TRBD2	-	TRBV5-1	TRBJ2-7	TGCGCCAGCAGCTTGGCCGCGGGGGTTGATCCCTACGAGCAGTACTTC	CASSLAAGVDPYEQYF
-	-	TRBV7-2	TRBJ1-6	TGTGCCAGCAGCTCGCCTCTGTTAAATTCACCCCTCCACTTT	CASSSPLLNSPLHF
-	few	TRBV7-9	TRBJ2-3	TGTGCCAGCAGCCGATCTTCGGCGCAGTATTTT	CASSRSSAQYF
-	once	TRBV5-1	TRBJ2-1	TGCGCCAGCAGCTCCGGGACTCCCAGAAATGAGCAGTTCTTC	CASSSGTPRNEQFF
-	many	TRBV21-1	TRBJ2-5	TGTGCCAGCAGCAACGATACAGGAAGGGGAGAGACCCAGTACTTC	CASSNDTGRGETQYF
TRBD1	once	TRBV6-6	TRBJ1-1	TGTGCCAGCAGGGGACAGGGAGGTGGGACTGAAGCTTTCTTT	CASRGQGGGTEAFF
-	-	TRBV6-5	TRBJ2-7	TGTGCCAGCAGGAGGGACCCATCCTACGAGCAGTACTTC	CASRRDPSYEQYF
-	few	TRBV12-3/TRBV12-4	TRBJ1-2	TGTGCCAGCACCCCTCGGCATCAGGGAGCTAACTATGGCTACACCTTC	CASTPRHQGANYGYTF
-	few	TRBV6-4	TRBJ1-5	TGTGCCAGCAGTGTACAGGAGGATCAGCCCCAGCATTTT	CASSVQEDQPQHF
-	few	TRBV4-3	TRBJ2-1	TGCGCCAGCAGCCAAGTGGGGGCAAGGGACAATGAGCAGTTCTTC	CASSQVGARDNEQFF
TRBD1	-	TRBV7-3	TRBJ2-5	TGTGCCAGCAGCACCGGGACAGGGGCGCCTTTCGAGACCCAGTACTTC	CASSTGTGAPFETQYF
TRBD2	-	TRBV3-1	TRBJ2-2	TGTGCCAGCAGCCTCCCTAGCGGGGGGGCTGGCGGGGAGCTGTTTTTT	CASSLPSGGAGGELFF
-	many	TRBV15	TRBJ1-2	TGTGCCACCAGCACCGCCGAGAACTATGGCTACACCTTC	CATSTAENYGYTF
-	-	TRBV2	TRBJ1-1	TGTGCCATAAAACAGGGCCTGTACACTGAAGCTTTCTTT	CAIKQGLYTEAFF
-	-	TRBV7-2	TRBJ1-2	TGTGCCAGCAGCCGGGACACAGGGTATGGCTACACCTTC	CASSRDTGYGYTF
-	-	TRBV6-1	TRBJ1-3	TGTGCCAGCAGTGTCTATCGGTCAGGAAACACCATATATTTT	CASSVYRSGNTIYF
-	-	TRBV6-2/TRBV6-3	TRBJ1-1	TGTGCCAGCAGTGTACGGGACCCCACTGAAGCTTTCTTT	CASSVRDPTEAFF
TRBD1	few	TRBV2	TRBJ2-4	TGTGCCAGCAGAGGGATTTCGGGGACAGGTCTCAGAAACATTCAGTACTTC	CASRGISGTGLRNIQYF
-	-	TRBV6-5	TRBJ2-1	TGTGCCAGCGGTCCTTCTGGGTCAAATGAGCAGTTCTTC	CASGPSGSNEQFF
TRBD1	few	TRBV7-2	TRBJ2-1	TGTGCCAGCAGCCTAGACAGGGGGCAGTTCTTC	CASSLDRGQFF
-	many	TRBV7-2	TRBJ2-3	TGTGCCAGCAGGACGGCCCGTGGAGGCACGCAGTATTTT	CASRTARGGTQYF
-	few	TRBV5-1	TRBJ2-3	TGCGCCAGCAGGCTAGCGATAACAGATACGCAGTATTTT	CASRLAITDTQYF
TRBD1	many	TRBV5-1	TRBJ2-7	TGCGCCAGCAGCTTGGAACCAGGGGGCCTTTACTACGAGCAGTACTTC	CASSLEPGGLYYEQYF
-	once	TRBV12-3/TRBV12-4	TRBJ1-6	TGTGCCAGCAGTTCCCGACACCCGAGCAATTCACCCCTCCACTTT	CASSSRHPSNSPLHF
-	-	TRBV6-2/TRBV6-3	TRBJ2-5	TGTGCCAGCAGTCGAAGAAAAGAGACCCAGTACTTC	CASSRRKETQYF
-	few	TRBV7-2	TRBJ1-5	TGTGCCAGCAGCTGGGGACAAAATCAGCCCCAGCATTTT	CASSWGQNQPQHF
-	-	TRBV3-1	TRBJ1-1	TGTGCCAGCAGCCAAAAAGACACTGAAGCTTTCTTT	CASSQKDTEAFF
-	few	TRBV5-4	TRBJ2-1	TGTGCCAGCAGCTTGGGGGGCCCTGCGCACAATGAGCAGTTCTTC	CASSLGGPAHNEQFF
-	few	TRBV7-2	TRBJ1-1	TGTGCCAGCAGCTGGTCTCGATTGAACACTGAAGCTTTCTTT	CASSWSRLNTEAFF
-	-	TRBV7-2	TRBJ1-2	TGTGCCAGCAGCCCCGAGGCGGGTGGCTACACCTTC	CASSPEAGGYTF
-	few	TRBV20-1	TRBJ1-1	TGCAGTGCACGGACTGAGTATAACACTGAAGCTTTCTTT	CSARTEYNTEAFF
TRBD1	few	TRBV27	TRBJ2-6	TGTGCCAGCAGTTTATTGACGGGACAGGGTAGAGGGGCCAACGTCCTGACTTTC	CASSLLTGQGRGANVLTF
TRBD2	-	TRBV7-6	TRBJ2-1	TGTGCCAGCAGCCCCATCCAGACTAGCGGGGGGGGCAATGAGCAGTTCTTC	CASSPIQTSGGGNEQFF
-	few	TRBV20-1	TRBJ2-1	TGCAGTGCTAGTAAGAGGGGCAGGTACAATGAGCAGTTCTTC	CSASKRGRYNEQFF
TRBD1	many	TRBV12-3/TRBV12-4	TRBJ2-1	TGTGCCAGCAGTTCAACCGGGACAGGGGATGGGAATGAGCAGTTCTTC	CASSSTGTGDGNEQFF
-	few	TRBV12-3/TRBV12-4	TRBJ1-1	TGTGCCAGCAGTACTAACAGTTTCACTGAAGCTTTCTTT	CASSTNSFTEAFF
-	-	TRBV5-1	TRBJ2-7	TGCGCCAGCAGCTTGGGACCCAGGGGAGACGGATACGAGCAGTACTTC	CASSLGPRGDGYEQYF
TRBD1	-	TRBV5-1	TRBJ1-1	TGCGCCAGCAGCTTTCTCCCCCCGGGACAGACGCTTGAAGCTTTCTTT	CASSFLPPGQTLEAFF
-	-	TRBV7-3	TRBJ1-2	TGTGCCAGCAGCCCACAGATGGGGACTTATGGCTACACCTTC	CASSPQMGTYGYTF
-	-	TRBV6-5	TRBJ1-2	TGTGCCAGCAGTCCCACGGTTCTGTACGGCTACACCTTC	CASSPTVLYGYTF
-	few	TRBV14	TRBJ1-2	TGTGCCAGCAGCTCCCGGGACACAAGCTATGGCTACACCTTC	CASSSRDTSYGYTF
-	few	TRBV5-1	TRBJ2-2	TGCGCCAGCAGCAAGTTAGAGGTGGCAGAAAACACCGGGGAGCTGTTTTTT	CASSKLEVAENTGELFF
-	-	TRBV29-1	TRBJ1-3	TGCAGCGTTGAAGATATGAGCTCTGGAAACACCATATATTTT	CSVEDMSSGNTIYF
TRBD2	-	TRBV6-2/TRBV6-3	TRBJ2-1	TGTGCCAGCATGGGGGGGAGCTCCTACAATGAGCAGTTCTTC	CASMGGSSYNEQFF
TRBD2	-	TRBV20-1	TRBJ2-4	TGCAGTGCCAGGACTAGCTCCTCTCTGTGGATTCAGTACTTC	CSARTSSSLWIQYF
TRBD2	-	TRBV4-3	TRBJ2-2	TGCGCCAGCAGCCAAGGGCTAGCGGGGGGCGCGAACACCGGGGAGCTGTTTTTT	CASSQGLAGGANTGELFF
-	few	TRBV12-3/TRBV12-4	TRBJ1-2	TGTGCCAGCAGTTTGGGGCAGGGCGCTAACTATGGCTACACCTTC	CASSLGQGANYGYTF